This TCR beta chain originates from a study of Ad26.COV2.S vaccination and SARS-CoV-2 variants. Treatment meaning: some 20 received Ad26.COV2.S at low or high dose, single or two shots; about five received placebo; per-sample allocation not given. The samples were gathered on day 63 after the first injection of vaccine or placebo. Recruitment in Boston yielded a donor of adult age, 18-55 years. TCRdb keeps only in-frame clones here, not all; method: immunoSEQ multiplex PCR. This sample has about 420,000 clones, with 88% found just once. Trimming cost V 3 bases and J 0 bases; bases outside gene matches: 2. The CDR3 covers 14 residues. Germline V gene data show CDR1 as SNHLY and CDR2 as FYNNEI.

The chain couples TRBV2 to TRBJ2-7; 7 positions agree with TRBD2. The source material was peripheral blood, sampled in a trial of Ad26.COV2.S vaccine versus placebo. The clonotype was recovered from a person between 18 and 65 years old who received the Ad26.COV2.S COVID-19 vaccine or a placebo. The CDR3 DNA reads as TGTGCCAGCAGTGAGCGGGGGACCTCCTACGAGCAGTACTTC. The encoded protein is CASSERGTSYEQYF.